What follows is one TCR beta chain and its context. Its specificity is unknown. With random hexamers, reverse transcription was performed on about 0.5 to 1 ug of RNA. The authors amplified TCR beta CDR3 across 54 Vbeta and 13 Jbeta using immunoSEQ multiplex PCR. TCRdb re-derived calls from the immunoSEQ multiplex PCR reads in MiXCR, one entry per CDR3 protein. The profile covers roughly 190,000 distinct CDR3 sequences, with less than 95% appearing a single time and 0.1% taken by the ten largest. The individuals used as controls were healthy donors who had been matched for both age and sex. Negative isolation yielded CD8+ and CD4+ T cells; FACS enriched TEMRA cells. The trim removed 6 bases at V and 6 bases at J, leaving 9 bases unmatched. CDR1 is MNHEY, CDR2 SMNVEV, per germline (reference sequence). The CDR3 is made up of 15 amino acids. This record comes from a study of CD8 T cells in Susac syndrome. Study findings and constraints: The authors acknowledged that their TCR sequencing and HLA analysis involved a relatively small number of individuals.

The chain uses TRBV27 and TRBJ1-2, with 11 bases that match TRBD1. The sequenced sample consisted of CD4+ T cells from PBMCs. The source of this sequence is a human donor in good health. The CDR3 DNA reads as TGTGCCAGCAGCCAATGGACAGGGGGCGCGAATGGCTACACCTTC. Translating it yields CASSQWTGGANGYTF.